Listed below are T cell receptor beta chains from one sample, sequenced in a study of tumor and adjacent non-tumor tissue in lung cancer. MiXCR was run by TCRdb on the multiplex PCR reads, yielding one entry per CDR3 protein. The data hold around 74,000 distinct CDR3 sequences, with 65% to 75% observed a single time. The specimen sequenced was distant non-tumor lung tissue. All receptors derive from a woman aged 45-65 years with non-small cell lung cancer. The CDR3 runs from the conserved cysteine through the conserved F or W. The order of the fields is CDR3 DNA, CDR3 protein, V gene, D gene, clone size, CDR3 length, J gene. D genes are given only for firm matches. Size is omitted from some rows. Given values are once, few, many or a class for expanded clones.

cdr3_nt: TGTGCCAGTAGCTTACCTCCACTGGATGAGCAGCTCTTC
cdr3_aa: CASSLPPLDEQLF
v_call: TRBV11-1
d_call: NA
clone_size: few
cdr3_length: 13
j_call: TRBJ2-1

cdr3_nt: TGTGCAAGCAGCATTAATCCAGGAACGAATGAGCAGTTCTTC
cdr3_aa: CASSINPGTNEQFF
v_call: TRBV11-2
d_call: NA
clone_size: NA
cdr3_length: 14
j_call: TRBJ2-1

cdr3_nt: TGTGCCAGCAGCTTGCTCAGCGCAGAGTCCTACAATGAGCAGTTCTTC
cdr3_aa: CASSLLSAESYNEQFF
v_call: TRBV5-1
d_call: NA
clone_size: NA
cdr3_length: 16
j_call: TRBJ2-1

cdr3_nt: TGCAGTGCTCGTAGTAAAAAGACCCCCGAGCGCAGGGATACGCAGTATTTT
cdr3_aa: CSARSKKTPERRDTQYF
v_call: TRBV20-1
d_call: NA
clone_size: few
cdr3_length: 17
j_call: TRBJ2-3

cdr3_nt: TGTACCAGCAGCAAGGGACAGTGGGACTACGAGCAGTACTTC
cdr3_aa: CTSSKGQWDYEQYF
v_call: TRBV5-5
d_call: TRBD1
clone_size: NA
cdr3_length: 14
j_call: TRBJ2-7

cdr3_nt: TGTGCCAGGAACTTAGACCCCCAGTCCACAGATACGCAGTATTTT
cdr3_aa: CARNLDPQSTDTQYF
v_call: TRBV11-2
d_call: NA
clone_size: NA
cdr3_length: 15
j_call: TRBJ2-3

cdr3_nt: TGTGCCAGCAGCACCAGGAATACAGATATGCAGTATTTT
cdr3_aa: CASSTRNTDMQYF
v_call: TRBV11-3
d_call: NA
clone_size: NA
cdr3_length: 13
j_call: TRBJ2-3

cdr3_nt: TGCAGTGCTAGAAAGTGGAGATGGGGCGGGGAAGCCAATGAGCAGTTCTTC
cdr3_aa: CSARKWRWGGEANEQFF
v_call: TRBV20-1
d_call: NA
clone_size: NA
cdr3_length: 17
j_call: TRBJ2-1

cdr3_nt: TGCGCCAGTAGCCTAGAGGAATATAGGACCCATTACTTC
cdr3_aa: CASSLEEYRTHYF
v_call: TRBV4-3
d_call: NA
clone_size: NA
cdr3_length: 13
j_call: TRBJ2-5

cdr3_nt: TGTGCCAGTAGTTTGGCAGATACTACTGGAGCTTTCTTT
cdr3_aa: CASSLADTTGAFF
v_call: TRBV6-6
d_call: NA
clone_size: NA
cdr3_length: 13
j_call: TRBJ1-1

cdr3_nt: TGCGCCAGCACCATTGGGATTAGCGGGAGCAATGAAGAGTTCTTC
cdr3_aa: CASTIGISGSNEEFF
v_call: TRBV5-1
d_call: TRBD2
clone_size: NA
cdr3_length: 15
j_call: TRBJ2-1

cdr3_nt: TGCGCCAGCAGCCTTAGGGTCGCCGGAACTAATGAAAAACTGTTTTTT
cdr3_aa: CASSLRVAGTNEKLFF
v_call: TRBV5-1
d_call: NA
clone_size: few
cdr3_length: 16
j_call: TRBJ1-4

cdr3_nt: TGTGTCAGTAGCCGCGAGGGAGCGGGACCGTATGAGCAGTTCTTC
cdr3_aa: CVSSREGAGPYEQFF
v_call: TRBV11-3
d_call: TRBD2
clone_size: once
cdr3_length: 15
j_call: TRBJ2-1

cdr3_nt: TGTGCCAGCAGCTTAAATTCCGGACTAGCGGGAGTAGATACGCAGTACTTT
cdr3_aa: CASSLNSGLAGVDTQYF
v_call: TRBV11-2
d_call: TRBD2
clone_size: NA
cdr3_length: 17
j_call: TRBJ2-3

cdr3_nt: TGCACCAGCAGCCAACCCCTAGCAAGGGATACGCAGTATTTT
cdr3_aa: CTSSQPLARDTQYF
v_call: TRBV4-1
d_call: NA
clone_size: NA
cdr3_length: 14
j_call: TRBJ2-3

cdr3_nt: TGTGTCAGCAATGTAGCGGGCTTCTCCTACGAGCAGTACTTC
cdr3_aa: CVSNVAGFSYEQYF
v_call: TRBV6-2/TRBV6-3
d_call: TRBD2
clone_size: NA
cdr3_length: 14
j_call: TRBJ2-7

cdr3_nt: TGTGTCAGTAGTGGTGACAGGGGCGGGTATACTGAAGCTTTCTTT
cdr3_aa: CVSSGDRGGYTEAFF
v_call: TRBV6-2/TRBV6-3
d_call: TRBD1
clone_size: NA
cdr3_length: 15
j_call: TRBJ1-1

cdr3_nt: TGTGCCAGCAACTTTTCGGACAGGGGATTGAACACTGAAGCTTTCTTT
cdr3_aa: CASNFSDRGLNTEAFF
v_call: TRBV5-6
d_call: TRBD1
clone_size: NA
cdr3_length: 16
j_call: TRBJ1-1

cdr3_nt: TGTGCCAGCAACGAAGCCCTAACCGCAGATACGCAGTATTTT
cdr3_aa: CASNEALTADTQYF
v_call: TRBV11-2
d_call: NA
clone_size: NA
cdr3_length: 14
j_call: TRBJ2-3

cdr3_nt: TGTGCCAGCAGGCCGGTACGCACAAATAATGAGCAGTTCTTC
cdr3_aa: CASRPVRTNNEQFF
v_call: TRBV11-1
d_call: NA
clone_size: once
cdr3_length: 14
j_call: TRBJ2-1

cdr3_nt: TGTGCCAGCAGTTACTCGCCTTGGAACGAGCAGTACTTC
cdr3_aa: CASSYSPWNEQYF
v_call: TRBV6-6
d_call: NA
clone_size: many
cdr3_length: 13
j_call: TRBJ2-7

cdr3_nt: TGCGCCAGCAGCCATCAAAATCGGGACAGGAGTACAGATATGCAGTATTTT
cdr3_aa: CASSHQNRDRSTDMQYF
v_call: TRBV4-1
d_call: TRBD1
clone_size: NA
cdr3_length: 17
j_call: TRBJ2-3

cdr3_nt: TGCAGGGTTGGGTCAGCGGGAATCGGATACGATCAGTACTTC
cdr3_aa: CRVGSAGIGYDQYF
v_call: TRBV29-1
d_call: TRBD2
clone_size: NA
cdr3_length: 14
j_call: TRBJ2-7

cdr3_nt: TGCAGCGTTGCGGTCAGTAGCGGGAGGGTTGTGGAGCACCAGTACTTC
cdr3_aa: CSVAVSSGRVVEHQYF
v_call: TRBV29-1
d_call: TRBD2
clone_size: NA
cdr3_length: 16
j_call: TRBJ2-5

cdr3_nt: TGTGCTAGCAGCGAAAACTCACGGGACTCAGAGCAGTTCTTC
cdr3_aa: CASSENSRDSEQFF
v_call: TRBV7-7
d_call: NA
clone_size: few
cdr3_length: 14
j_call: TRBJ2-1

cdr3_nt: TGCGCCAGCAGCCAAAATATAAGAGGCTACAAGCAGTACTTC
cdr3_aa: CASSQNIRGYKQYF
v_call: TRBV4-1
d_call: NA
clone_size: NA
cdr3_length: 14
j_call: TRBJ2-7

cdr3_nt: TGTGTCAGCAGCCAAGAGACCAGAACCGAGGTCGATGGAGGCCTCGAGCAGTACTTC
cdr3_aa: CVSSQETRTEVDGGLEQYF
v_call: TRBV4-2
d_call: NA
clone_size: NA
cdr3_length: 19
j_call: TRBJ2-7

cdr3_nt: TGTGCCAGCAGTGAGTTAGCGAACCACGAGCAGTACTTC
cdr3_aa: CASSELANHEQYF
v_call: TRBV6-1
d_call: NA
clone_size: many
cdr3_length: 13
j_call: TRBJ2-7

cdr3_nt: TGCAGTGCTAGAGACGTACTGGGAGGGAATTTTGCCTACGAGCAGTACTTC
cdr3_aa: CSARDVLGGNFAYEQYF
v_call: TRBV20-1
d_call: TRBD2
clone_size: NA
cdr3_length: 17
j_call: TRBJ2-7

cdr3_nt: TGTGCCAGTAGTGAAGGATCCAAGCAGTACTTC
cdr3_aa: CASSEGSKQYF
v_call: TRBV6-2/TRBV6-3
d_call: NA
clone_size: NA
cdr3_length: 11
j_call: TRBJ2-7

cdr3_nt: TGTGCCAGCAGCTTAGGGAGGTATCAGCCCCAGCATTTT
cdr3_aa: CASSLGRYQPQHF
v_call: TRBV7-2
d_call: NA
clone_size: NA
cdr3_length: 13
j_call: TRBJ1-5

cdr3_nt: TGTGCCAGCAGTTCTAGGTCGGTGCAGTACTTC
cdr3_aa: CASSSRSVQYF
v_call: TRBV28
d_call: NA
clone_size: many
cdr3_length: 11
j_call: TRBJ2-7

cdr3_nt: TGTGCCAGCAGCTTTTCGACTAGCTGGAGAGGAACCTACAATGAGCAGTTCTTC
cdr3_aa: CASSFSTSWRGTYNEQFF
v_call: TRBV11-2
d_call: TRBD2
clone_size: NA
cdr3_length: 18
j_call: TRBJ2-1

cdr3_nt: TGCAGCGTCGGGACTAGCGGTTACTCCTATGAACAGTGCTTC
cdr3_aa: CSVGTSGYSYEQCF
v_call: TRBV29-1
d_call: TRBD2
clone_size: NA
cdr3_length: 14
j_call: TRBJ2-7

cdr3_nt: TGTGCCAGCAGCCAGTTCGGGGATGAGAGGTTCTTC
cdr3_aa: CASSQFGDERFF
v_call: TRBV11-2
d_call: NA
clone_size: few
cdr3_length: 12
j_call: TRBJ2-1

cdr3_nt: TGTACCAGCAGACCCTTGGCCTTAAATAGCAATCAGCCCCAGCATTTT
cdr3_aa: CTSRPLALNSNQPQHF
v_call: TRBV28
d_call: NA
clone_size: NA
cdr3_length: 16
j_call: TRBJ1-5

cdr3_nt: TGTGCCAGCAGTTCCCAGATGACCGCGCTGAGGGAGGGCTACACCTTC
cdr3_aa: CASSSQMTALREGYTF
v_call: TRBV28
d_call: NA
clone_size: many
cdr3_length: 16
j_call: TRBJ1-2

cdr3_nt: TGCAGCGTTGTTGCAGCGAGCACTGGGGCCAACGTCCTGACCTTC
cdr3_aa: CSVVAASTGANVLTF
v_call: TRBV29-1
d_call: NA
clone_size: NA
cdr3_length: 15
j_call: TRBJ2-6

cdr3_nt: TGCAGTGTTCCACTAGCGGGCCCTACCGAGGATACGCAATATTTT
cdr3_aa: CSVPLAGPTEDTQYF
v_call: TRBV20-1
d_call: TRBD2
clone_size: NA
cdr3_length: 15
j_call: TRBJ2-3

cdr3_nt: TGTGCCAGCAGAGGGACTAGCGGGATTATCGAGAAGCTGTTTTTT
cdr3_aa: CASRGTSGIIEKLFF
v_call: TRBV6-2/TRBV6-3
d_call: TRBD2
clone_size: NA
cdr3_length: 15
j_call: TRBJ2-2

cdr3_nt: TGTGCCAGCAGAGCCCCCGGGACGAACATCGAGCAGTACTTC
cdr3_aa: CASRAPGTNIEQYF
v_call: TRBV6-6
d_call: NA
clone_size: NA
cdr3_length: 14
j_call: TRBJ2-7

cdr3_nt: TGTGCCAGCAGGCCGATCCTAGGATCGGCCAGCACGTACAATGAACAGTTCTTC
cdr3_aa: CASRPILGSASTYNEQFF
v_call: TRBV9
d_call: NA
clone_size: NA
cdr3_length: 18
j_call: TRBJ2-1

cdr3_nt: TGTGCCAGCAGTTTACAGAGGGATGAGCAGCTCTTC
cdr3_aa: CASSLQRDEQLF
v_call: TRBV6-2/TRBV6-3
d_call: NA
clone_size: NA
cdr3_length: 12
j_call: TRBJ2-1

cdr3_nt: TGTGTCGGCAGCTTGGGACACTACCAGCAGTACTTC
cdr3_aa: CVGSLGHYQQYF
v_call: TRBV11-2
d_call: NA
clone_size: NA
cdr3_length: 12
j_call: TRBJ2-7

cdr3_nt: TGCAGTGCTAGAACATCCGGAGAAAGCGCTAATGAAAAACTGTTTTTT
cdr3_aa: CSARTSGESANEKLFF
v_call: TRBV20-1
d_call: NA
clone_size: NA
cdr3_length: 16
j_call: TRBJ1-4

cdr3_nt: TGTGCCAGTAGCTTAGATGGGCGACAGACAGATACGCAGTATTTT
cdr3_aa: CASSLDGRQTDTQYF
v_call: TRBV11-2
d_call: NA
clone_size: NA
cdr3_length: 15
j_call: TRBJ2-3

cdr3_nt: TGCAGTGCCCCGGGACTAGCGGGAGGGCCTGGCTACGAGCAGTACTTC
cdr3_aa: CSAPGLAGGPGYEQYF
v_call: TRBV20-1
d_call: TRBD2
clone_size: many
cdr3_length: 16
j_call: TRBJ2-7

cdr3_nt: TGTGCCAGCAGCTCGACATGTGATCCCAAAGATATGCAGTATTTT
cdr3_aa: CASSSTCDPKDMQYF
v_call: TRBV11-3
d_call: NA
clone_size: NA
cdr3_length: 15
j_call: TRBJ2-3

cdr3_nt: TGCGCCAGCAGTGAGTGGTCTAGAGGGAACGTGGAGCAGTTCTTC
cdr3_aa: CASSEWSRGNVEQFF
v_call: TRBV10-1
d_call: NA
clone_size: NA
cdr3_length: 15
j_call: TRBJ2-1

cdr3_nt: TGCGCCAGCAGCTTAACCAGGGAGCTGTTTTTT
cdr3_aa: CASSLTRELFF
v_call: TRBV5-1
d_call: NA
clone_size: NA
cdr3_length: 11
j_call: TRBJ2-2

cdr3_nt: TGTGCCACCAGTGATTTATCAGATACGCAGTATTTT
cdr3_aa: CATSDLSDTQYF
v_call: TRBV24-1
d_call: NA
clone_size: few
cdr3_length: 12
j_call: TRBJ2-3

cdr3_nt: TGTGCCAGCGGCTTACCTCCGCTGGATGGGGAATTCTTC
cdr3_aa: CASGLPPLDGEFF
v_call: TRBV11-1
d_call: NA
clone_size: NA
cdr3_length: 13
j_call: TRBJ2-1

cdr3_nt: TGCGCCAGCAGCTTTAGGACTAGCGGGTTCAATGAGCAGTTCTTC
cdr3_aa: CASSFRTSGFNEQFF
v_call: TRBV11-2
d_call: TRBD2
clone_size: NA
cdr3_length: 15
j_call: TRBJ2-1

cdr3_nt: TGCGCCAGCAGCTTGGGTAATTTCTCCTACAATGAGCAGTTCTTC
cdr3_aa: CASSLGNFSYNEQFF
v_call: TRBV5-1
d_call: NA
clone_size: NA
cdr3_length: 15
j_call: TRBJ2-1

cdr3_nt: TGTGCCATCAGCTTTTGGGGTGACGAAAAACTGTTTTTT
cdr3_aa: CAISFWGDEKLFF
v_call: TRBV7-9
d_call: NA
clone_size: NA
cdr3_length: 13
j_call: TRBJ1-4

cdr3_nt: TGTGCCAGCAACTTGATAGGGTCGACATGGGACGAGCAGTACTTC
cdr3_aa: CASNLIGSTWDEQYF
v_call: TRBV11-1
d_call: NA
clone_size: NA
cdr3_length: 15
j_call: TRBJ2-7

cdr3_nt: TGTGCCAGTAGTATAATGGCGGGAGGTAGCAATGAGCAGTTCTTC
cdr3_aa: CASSIMAGGSNEQFF
v_call: TRBV19
d_call: TRBD2
clone_size: NA
cdr3_length: 15
j_call: TRBJ2-1

cdr3_nt: TGTGCCAGCAGCAATGGGGGCAGGGTCGGTGAGCAGTTCTTC
cdr3_aa: CASSNGGRVGEQFF
v_call: TRBV6-1
d_call: NA
clone_size: few
cdr3_length: 14
j_call: TRBJ2-1

cdr3_nt: TGTGCCAGTAGTCCCCAACTAGCGACTGTCTCCTACGAGCACTACTTC
cdr3_aa: CASSPQLATVSYEHYF
v_call: TRBV12-3/TRBV12-4
d_call: TRBD2
clone_size: NA
cdr3_length: 16
j_call: TRBJ2-7